Sequencing of this T cell receptor (beta chain) was carried out in a study of cytotoxic CD8 clonotypes in ibrutinib-treated CLL. Profiling relied on immunoSEQ multiplex PCR, and the TCRdb table lists in-frame clones only, not all of them. The sample records roughly 300,000 clones, approximately 79% being singletons. Sequencing used PBMCs, obtained at disease progression, from a patient treated with ibrutinib. The receptor was derived from a human donor with chronic lymphocytic leukemia.

Here the CDR3 reads CASSLRDRPTDTQYF. CDR3 coding DNA: TGCGCCAGCAGCCTCCGAGACAGGCCCACAGATACGCAGTATTTT. The chain joins TRBV4-1 to TRBJ2-3; TRBD1 might be the D (6 bases). Looked up from germline, CDR1 is MGHRA and CDR2 is YSYEKL. The CDR3 contains 15 residues. V lost 4 bases, J lost 2 bases, and 13 bases lay in between.